This record covers a single TCR beta chain. The source of the sample is a study of blood T cell repertoires in COVID-19. Enrolled through a virtual design, the participants were between roughly 18 and 90 years of age and came from fewer than 30 US areas. Cohorts were assigned according to the clinical history that participants reported. V lost 5 bases and J 1 base, leaving 12 bases between the germline ends. Germline V gives CDR1 LNHNV, CDR2 YYDKDF (reference sequence). The CDR3 is 15 amino acids. The authors' processing: Cell counts per sample came from amplifying reference gene primers. The protocol was immunoSEQ multiplex PCR, while the TCRdb copy is restricted to in-frame clones and leaves out a portion. The DNA was the basis for D and trimming; V, J and clone size are from that table. The data show fewer than 400,000 clones, around nine tenths seen once.

Sequenced input: PBMCs or T cells enriched from blood (not recorded which). This receptor was identified in a woman between 50 and 59 years old who had recovered from COVID-19. The chain uses TRBV15 and TRBJ1-5; possible D gene TRBD1, 5 bases. CDR3 residues: CATSPQRGSNQPQHF. In nucleotides, the CDR3 is TGTGCCACCAGCCCCCAACGGGGGAGCAATCAGCCCCAGCATTTT.